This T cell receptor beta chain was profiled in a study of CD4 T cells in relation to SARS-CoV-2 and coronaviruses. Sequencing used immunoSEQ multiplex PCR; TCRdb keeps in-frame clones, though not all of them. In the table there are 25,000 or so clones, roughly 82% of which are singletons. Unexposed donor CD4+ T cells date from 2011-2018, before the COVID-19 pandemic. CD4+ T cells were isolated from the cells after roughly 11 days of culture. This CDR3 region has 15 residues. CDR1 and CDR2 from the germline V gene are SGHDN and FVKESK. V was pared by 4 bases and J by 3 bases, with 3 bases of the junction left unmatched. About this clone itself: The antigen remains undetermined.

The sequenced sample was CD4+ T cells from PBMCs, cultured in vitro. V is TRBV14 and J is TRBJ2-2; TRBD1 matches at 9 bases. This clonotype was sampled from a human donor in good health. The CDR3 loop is CASSPRTGDTGELFF. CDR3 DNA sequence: TGTGCCAGCAGCCCCCGGACAGGGGACACCGGGGAGCTGTTTTTT. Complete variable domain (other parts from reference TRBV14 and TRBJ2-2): EAGVTQFPSHSVIEKGQTVTLRCDPISGHDNLYWYRRVMGKEIKFLLHFVKESKQDESGMPNNRFLAERTGGTYSTLKVQPAELEDSGVYFCASSPRTGDTGELFFGEGSRLTVL.